Included here is one TCR beta chain sequence, with context. Measured with immunoSEQ multiplex PCR; TCRdb has only the in-frame clones, and not every one. The top ten hold 4.9% of the sample, which has some 15,000 clones, 65% to 85% seen once. Trimming shortened V by 1 base and J by 1 base, and 9 bases separated the two germline ends. The CDR3 has 15 residues. Germline-derived CDR1 and CDR2 are MGHRA and YSYEKL. The record originates from a study of tumor-infiltrating lymphocytes in localized non-small cell lung cancer. The TCR originated in a human donor with non-small cell lung cancer. The chain combines TRBV4-1 with TRBJ2-3; D is perhaps TRBD2 (6 bases). The sample comprised lung tumor tissue. CDR3 DNA sequence: TGCGCCAGCAGCCAAGTGACGGGGGGCACAGATACGCAGTATTTT. Amino acids: CASSQVTGGTDTQYF.